Included here is one T cell receptor (beta chain) sequence, with context. Its antigen is still unknown. Germline-derived CDR1 and CDR2 are SGHAT and FQNNGV. The CDR3 sequence is 16 residues long. With 1 base clipped from V and 1 base from J, the junction kept 4 bases outside the gene matches. This entry comes from a study of shared clonotypes between healthy human individuals. The method was immunoSEQ multiplex PCR; TCRdb's version includes in-frame clones alone and lacks a portion of them. Of some 2.3 million clones listed, approximately 93% are singletons. Findings of the study overall: The four-donor shared clonotypes exceeded non-shared clonotypes in generation probability, with non-shared ones scoring lower. Naive subsets generally exceeded memory subsets in estimated richness. Sampling involved blood alone; tissue repertoires likely differ.

The chain recombines TRBV11-2 with TRBJ2-5; 9 bases are shared with TRBD1. The TCR sequence derives from a young man in good health. Some clones in this sample may be carry-over from other donors' samples. The sequenced sample consisted of naive CD4+ T cells from PBMCs. Noted subset: CD45RA+ positively selected. The DNA of the CDR3 is TGTGCCAGCAGCTTAGGGACAGGGGAGGTCCAAGAGACCCAGTACTTC. Translated, it gives CASSLGTGEVQETQYF. The variable domain in full, with the rest retrieved from reference TRBV11-2 and TRBJ2-5, is EAGVAQSPRYKIIEKRQSVAFWCNPISGHATLYWYQQILGQGPKLLIQFQNNGVVDDSQLPKDRFSAERLKGVDSTLKIQPAKLEDSAVYLCASSLGTGEVQETQYFGPGTRLLVL.